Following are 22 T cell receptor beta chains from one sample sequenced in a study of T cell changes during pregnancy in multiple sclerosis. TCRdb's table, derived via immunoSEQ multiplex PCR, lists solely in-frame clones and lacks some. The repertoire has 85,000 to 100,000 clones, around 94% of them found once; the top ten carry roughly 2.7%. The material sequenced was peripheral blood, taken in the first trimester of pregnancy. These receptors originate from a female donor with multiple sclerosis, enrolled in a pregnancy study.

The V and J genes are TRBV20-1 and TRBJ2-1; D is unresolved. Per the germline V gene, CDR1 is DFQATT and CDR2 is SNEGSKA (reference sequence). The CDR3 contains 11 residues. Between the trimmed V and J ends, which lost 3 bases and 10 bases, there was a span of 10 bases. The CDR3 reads CSASQVLEQFF. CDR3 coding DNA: TGCAGTGCTAGCCAGGTCCTGGAGCAGTTCTTC.

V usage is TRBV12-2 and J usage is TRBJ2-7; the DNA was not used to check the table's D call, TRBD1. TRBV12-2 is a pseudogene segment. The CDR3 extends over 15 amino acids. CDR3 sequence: CASRLAPPGPLKQYF. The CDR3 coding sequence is TGTGCAAGTCGCTTAGCGCCTCCTGGGCCCCTCAAGCAGTACTTC.

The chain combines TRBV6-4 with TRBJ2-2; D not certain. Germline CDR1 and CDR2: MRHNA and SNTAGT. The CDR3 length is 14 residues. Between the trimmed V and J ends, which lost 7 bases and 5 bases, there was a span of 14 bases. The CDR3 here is CASKRRPETGELFF. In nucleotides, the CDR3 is TGTGCCAGCAAGCGAAGGCCCGAAACCGGGGAGCTGTTTTTT.

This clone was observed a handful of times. The CDR3 protein is CASSLSTPTGGSSYEQYF. The CDR3 region has the DNA TGTGCCAGCAGCTTATCAACCCCGACAGGGGGCAGCTCCTACGAGCAGTACTTC. The V and J genes are TRBV11-2 and TRBJ2-7; TRBD1 matches at 10 bases. CDR1 is SGHAT and CDR2 is FQNNGV in the germline V gene. The V and J ends lost 2 bases and 0 bases, in that order; junction bases with no gene match: 10. The CDR3 length is 18 residues.

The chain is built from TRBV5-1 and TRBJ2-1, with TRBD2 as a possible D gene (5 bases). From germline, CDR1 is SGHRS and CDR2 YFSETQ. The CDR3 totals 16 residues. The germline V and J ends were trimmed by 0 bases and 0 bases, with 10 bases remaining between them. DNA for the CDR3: TGCGCCAGCAGCTTGGAGGTAGGGAGCTCCTACAATGAGCAGTTCTTC. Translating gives CASSLEVGSSYNEQFF.

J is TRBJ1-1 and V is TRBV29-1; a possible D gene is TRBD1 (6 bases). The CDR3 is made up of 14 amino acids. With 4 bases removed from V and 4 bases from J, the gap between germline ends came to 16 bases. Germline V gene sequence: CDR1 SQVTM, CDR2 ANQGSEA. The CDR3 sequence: CSVVVGGPGTEAFF. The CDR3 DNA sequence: TGCAGCGTTGTTGTCGGGGGGCCCGGCACTGAAGCTTTCTTT.

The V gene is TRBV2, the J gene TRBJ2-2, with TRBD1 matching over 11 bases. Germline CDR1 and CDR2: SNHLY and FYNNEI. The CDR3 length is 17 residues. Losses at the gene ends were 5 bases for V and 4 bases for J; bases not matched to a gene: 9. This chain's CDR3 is CASSPLGDRGSTGELFF. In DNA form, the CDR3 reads TGTGCCAGCAGTCCACTCGGGGACAGGGGGAGCACCGGGGAGCTGTTTTTT. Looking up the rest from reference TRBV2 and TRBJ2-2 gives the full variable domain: EPEVTQTPSHQVTQMGQEVILRCVPISNHLYFYWYRQILGQKVEFLVSFYNNEISEKSEIFDDQFSVERPDGSNFTLKIRSTKLEDSAMYFCASSPLGDRGSTGELFFGEGSRLTVL.

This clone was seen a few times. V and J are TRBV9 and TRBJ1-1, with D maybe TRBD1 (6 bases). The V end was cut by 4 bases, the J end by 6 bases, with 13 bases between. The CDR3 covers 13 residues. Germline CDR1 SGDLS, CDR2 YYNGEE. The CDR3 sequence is CASSFATGSEAFF. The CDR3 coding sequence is TGTGCCAGCAGCTTTGCGACAGGATCTGAAGCTTTCTTT.

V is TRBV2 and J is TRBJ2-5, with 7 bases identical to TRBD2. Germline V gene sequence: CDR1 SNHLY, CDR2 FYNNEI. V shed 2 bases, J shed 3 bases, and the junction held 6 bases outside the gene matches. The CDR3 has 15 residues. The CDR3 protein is CASSESRTRKETQYF. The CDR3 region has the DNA TGTGCCAGCAGTGAATCCCGGACTAGAAAAGAGACCCAGTACTTC.

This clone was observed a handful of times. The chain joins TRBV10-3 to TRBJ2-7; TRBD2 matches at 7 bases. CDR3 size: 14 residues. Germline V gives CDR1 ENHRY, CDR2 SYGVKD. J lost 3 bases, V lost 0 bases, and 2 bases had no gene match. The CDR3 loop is CAISESGGIYEQYF. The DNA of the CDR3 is TGTGCCATCAGTGAGTCGGGAGGGATCTACGAGCAGTACTTC.

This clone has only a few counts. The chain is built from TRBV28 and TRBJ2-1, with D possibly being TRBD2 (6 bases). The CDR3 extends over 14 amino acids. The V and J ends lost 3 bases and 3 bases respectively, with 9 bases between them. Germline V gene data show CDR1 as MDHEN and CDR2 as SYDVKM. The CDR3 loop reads CASSFLEGYNEQFF. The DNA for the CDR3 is TGTGCCAGCAGTTTCTTGGAGGGCTACAATGAGCAGTTCTTC.

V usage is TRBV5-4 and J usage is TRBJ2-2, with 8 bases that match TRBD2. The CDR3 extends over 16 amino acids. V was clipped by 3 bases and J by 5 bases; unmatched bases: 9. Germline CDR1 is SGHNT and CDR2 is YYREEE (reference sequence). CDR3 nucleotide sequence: TGTGCCAGCAGCTGGGAGTTTGGCGGGAGGACCGGGGAGCTGTTTTTT. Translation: CASSWEFGGRTGELFF.

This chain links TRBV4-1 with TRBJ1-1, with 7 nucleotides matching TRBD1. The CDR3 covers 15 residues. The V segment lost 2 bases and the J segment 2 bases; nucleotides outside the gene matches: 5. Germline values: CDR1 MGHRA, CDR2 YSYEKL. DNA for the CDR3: TGCGCCAGCAGCCAACCCGGGACAGCCAACACTGAAGCTTTCTTT. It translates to CASSQPGTANTEAFF.

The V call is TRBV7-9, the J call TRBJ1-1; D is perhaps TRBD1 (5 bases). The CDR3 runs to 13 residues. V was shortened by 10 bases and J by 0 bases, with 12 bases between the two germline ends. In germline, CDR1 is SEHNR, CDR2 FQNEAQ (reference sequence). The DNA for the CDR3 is TGTGCCATCGAAGACAGCGTGAACACTGAAGCTTTCTTT. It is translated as CAIEDSVNTEAFF.

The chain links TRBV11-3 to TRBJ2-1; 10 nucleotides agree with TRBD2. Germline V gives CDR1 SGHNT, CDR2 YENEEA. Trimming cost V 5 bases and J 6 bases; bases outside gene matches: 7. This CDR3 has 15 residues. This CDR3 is CASSRLAGAVNEQFF. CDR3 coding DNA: TGTGCCAGCAGCAGGCTAGCGGGGGCCGTCAATGAGCAGTTCTTC.

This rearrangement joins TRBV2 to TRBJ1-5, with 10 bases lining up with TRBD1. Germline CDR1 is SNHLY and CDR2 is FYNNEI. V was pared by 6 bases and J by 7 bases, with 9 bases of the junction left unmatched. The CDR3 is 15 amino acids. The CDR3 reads CASRAGQGQEQPQHF. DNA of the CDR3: TGTGCCAGCAGGGCGGGACAGGGGCAGGAGCAGCCCCAGCATTTT.

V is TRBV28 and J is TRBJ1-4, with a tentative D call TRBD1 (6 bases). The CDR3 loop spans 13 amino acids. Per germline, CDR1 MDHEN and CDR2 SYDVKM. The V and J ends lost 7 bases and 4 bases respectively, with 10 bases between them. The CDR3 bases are TGTGCCAGCACTACAGGGAGTAATGAAAAACTGTTTTTT. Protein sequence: CASTTGSNEKLFF.

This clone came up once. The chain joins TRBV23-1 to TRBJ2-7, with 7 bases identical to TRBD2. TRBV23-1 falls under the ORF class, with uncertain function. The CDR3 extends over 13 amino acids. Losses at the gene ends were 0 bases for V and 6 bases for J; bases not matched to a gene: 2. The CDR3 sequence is CASSQSGGREQYF. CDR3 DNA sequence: TGCGCCAGCAGTCAATCGGGAGGGCGCGAGCAGTACTTC.

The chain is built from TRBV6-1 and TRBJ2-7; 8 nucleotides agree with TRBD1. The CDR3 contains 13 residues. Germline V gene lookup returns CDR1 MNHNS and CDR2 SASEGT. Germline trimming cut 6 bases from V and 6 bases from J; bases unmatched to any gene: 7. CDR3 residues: CASSGQGGSEQYF. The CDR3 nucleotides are TGTGCCAGCAGCGGACAGGGTGGATCCGAGCAGTACTTC.

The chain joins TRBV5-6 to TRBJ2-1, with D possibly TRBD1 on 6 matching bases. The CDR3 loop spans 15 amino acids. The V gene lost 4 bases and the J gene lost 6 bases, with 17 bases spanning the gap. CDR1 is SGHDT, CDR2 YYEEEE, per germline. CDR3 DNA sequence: TGTGCCAGCAGCCAGTATGGGGGCCGGGGCAATGAGCAGTTCTTC. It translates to CASSQYGGRGNEQFF.

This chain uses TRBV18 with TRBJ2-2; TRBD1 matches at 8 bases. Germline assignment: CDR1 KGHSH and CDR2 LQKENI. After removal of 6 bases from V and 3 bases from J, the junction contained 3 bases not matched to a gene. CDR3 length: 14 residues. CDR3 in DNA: TGTGCCAGCTCTGGACAGGGCTACACCGGGGAGCTGTTTTTT. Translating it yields CASSGQGYTGELFF. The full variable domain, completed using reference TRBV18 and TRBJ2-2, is NAGVMQNPRHLVRRRGQEARLRCSPMKGHSHVYWYRQLPEEGLKFMVYLQKENIIDESGMPKERFSAEFPKEGPSILRIQQVVRGDSAAYFCASSGQGYTGELFFGEGSRLTVL.

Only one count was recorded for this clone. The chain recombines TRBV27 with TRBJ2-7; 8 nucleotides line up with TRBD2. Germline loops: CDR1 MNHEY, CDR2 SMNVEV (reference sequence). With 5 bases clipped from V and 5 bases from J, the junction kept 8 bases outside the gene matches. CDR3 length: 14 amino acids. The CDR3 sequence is CASSPRTSNHEQYF. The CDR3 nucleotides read TGTGCCAGCAGTCCCCGGACTAGCAACCACGAGCAGTACTTC.